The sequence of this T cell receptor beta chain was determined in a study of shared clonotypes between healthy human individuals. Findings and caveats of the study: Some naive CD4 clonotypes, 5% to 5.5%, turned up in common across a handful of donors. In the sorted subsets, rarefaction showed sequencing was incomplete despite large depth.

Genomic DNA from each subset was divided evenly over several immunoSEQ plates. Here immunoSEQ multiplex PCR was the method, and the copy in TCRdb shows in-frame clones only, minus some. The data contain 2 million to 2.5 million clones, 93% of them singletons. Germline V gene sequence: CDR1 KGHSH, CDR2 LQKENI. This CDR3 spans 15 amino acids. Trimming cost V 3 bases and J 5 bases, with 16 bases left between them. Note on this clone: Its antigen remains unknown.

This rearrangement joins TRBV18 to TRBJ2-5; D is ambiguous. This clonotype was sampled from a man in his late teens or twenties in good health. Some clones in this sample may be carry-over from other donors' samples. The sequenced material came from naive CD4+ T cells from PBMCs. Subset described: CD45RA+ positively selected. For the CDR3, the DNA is TGTGCCAGCTCACCTTGGGCAGGCCACCGGGAGACCCAGTACTTC. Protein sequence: CASSPWAGHRETQYF.